One and the same sample provided the 27 T cell receptor beta chains below, sequenced in a study of OX40 agonist ivuxolimab in advanced cancers. Receptor amplification or capture employed the immunoSEQ multiplex PCR assay. TCRdb obtained this table from immuneACCESS and retained in-frame rearrangements with V and J assigned. These tables miss some clones; where compared with another copy, unresolved V genes account for less than half of the shortfall, and the remainder is unexplained. The table for this sample lists under 75,000 clones; 80% to 85% of them were counted only once. The ten biggest clones cover around 0.84% of the sample. Sequenced material: CD4+ or CD8+ T cells sorted from blood, taken in a trial of the OX40 agonist ivuxolimab. These TCRs come from an adult with an advanced solid tumor such as melanoma, head and neck, liver or kidney cancer.

This rearrangement joins TRBV6-1 to TRBJ1-3; D is unresolved. The CDR3 has 14 amino acids. V was pared by 4 bases and J by 0 bases, with 7 bases between. Germline V gene data show CDR1 as MNHNS and CDR2 as SASEGT. CDR3 sequence: CASSVVFSGNTIYF. CDR3 DNA sequence: TGTGCCAGCAGTGTGGTCTTCTCTGGAAACACCATATATTTT.

The CDR3 DNA reads TGTGCCAGCAGTGGACAGGGAGGGTCTGGAAACACCATATATTTT. Residues: CASSGQGGSGNTIYF. The rearrangement links TRBV6-1 to TRBJ1-3; 7 bases match TRBD1. This CDR3 contains 15 residues. J was trimmed by 1 base and V by 4 bases; bases with no gene match: 4. The germline CDR1 and CDR2 sequences are MNHNS and SASEGT.

The J gene is TRBJ1-2, the V gene TRBV18; unclear D gene. V was clipped by 0 bases and J by 4 bases, with 9 bases between them. Germline V gene lookup returns CDR1 KGHSH and CDR2 LQKENI. The CDR3 sequence is 14 residues long. The chain's CDR3 is CASSPPPGSYGYTF. Written as DNA, the CDR3 is TGTGCCAGCTCACCACCCCCGGGGAGCTATGGCTACACCTTC.

The chain recombines TRBV5-8 with TRBJ1-5; D perhaps matches TRBD1 (6 bases). Deletions cut 5 bases from V and 7 bases from J, with 16 bases between. Germline V gene lookup returns CDR1 SGHTS and CDR2 YDEGEE. This CDR3 spans 14 amino acids. In DNA form, the CDR3 reads TGTGCCAGCAGTTCAGGGGCATTGGGACAGCCCCAGCATTTT. It encodes CASSSGALGQPQHF.

The chain employs TRBV5-8 and TRBJ2-7, with TRBD1 matching over 8 bases. Germline CDR1 is SGHTS and CDR2 is YDEGEE. There are 14 residues in the CDR3. Trimming took 4 bases from V and 4 from J; bases not matched to a gene: 7. CDR3 amino acids: CASSGGQGPYEQYF. In nucleotides, the CDR3 is TGTGCCAGCAGCGGAGGACAGGGACCGTACGAGCAGTACTTC.

The gene calls are TRBV30 and TRBJ2-3; weak D call: TRBD1 (6 bases). The V and J ends lost 2 bases and 2 bases respectively, with 8 bases between them. From germline, CDR1 is GTSNPN and CDR2 SVGIG (reference sequence). The CDR3 extends over 13 amino acids. The CDR3 is CAWSRDNTDTQYF. DNA of the CDR3: TGTGCCTGGAGTAGGGACAACACAGATACGCAGTATTTT.

V gene TRBV4-1 combines with J gene TRBJ1-5; D unresolved. The ends were cut back, 0 bases at V and 0 bases at J, with 9 bases in the middle. CDR1 MGHRA and CDR2 YSYEKL come from the germline V gene. The CDR3 loop spans 16 amino acids. The CDR3 reads CASSQEAPSSNQPQHF. In nucleotides, the CDR3 is TGCGCCAGCAGCCAAGAAGCCCCGTCTAGCAATCAGCCCCAGCATTTT.

The sample holds one count of this clone. The V and J genes are TRBV6-4 and TRBJ2-3; D perhaps matches TRBD2 (6 bases). The V gene lost 2 bases and the J gene lost 6 bases, with 9 bases spanning the gap. The CDR3 runs to 13 residues. Germline V gene data show CDR1 as MRHNA and CDR2 as SNTAGT. The CDR3 here is CASSDQGGDTQYF. DNA for the CDR3: TGTGCCAGCAGTGACCAAGGAGGGGATACGCAGTATTTT.

The chain links TRBV7-3 to TRBJ2-1; D may be TRBD2 (5 bases). The CDR3 loop spans 15 amino acids. V gave up 6 bases and J gave up 0 bases, with 12 bases separating them. CDR1 is SGHTA, CDR2 FQGTGA, per germline. The CDR3 DNA is TGTGCCAGCAGTCCAACTAGATTCTCCTACAATGAGCAGTTCTTC. Its translation: CASSPTRFSYNEQFF.

This sequence joins TRBV5-5 and TRBJ2-7, with D unclear. CDR1 is SGHKS and CDR2 is YYEKEE in the germline V gene (reference sequence). The CDR3 has 14 amino acids. Trimming pared 3 bases from V and 1 base from J, leaving 11 bases between. CDR3 region: CASSSVGRSYEQYF. The CDR3 bases are TGTGCCAGCAGCTCTGTAGGCAGATCCTACGAGCAGTACTTC.

The V call is TRBV6-5, the J call TRBJ1-6; D might be TRBD1 (6 bases). This CDR3 has 14 amino acids. Germline loops: CDR1 MNHEY, CDR2 SVGAGI. Trimming cost V 2 bases and J 7 bases, with 9 bases left between them. The DNA for the CDR3 is TGTGCCAGCAGTTACGACAGGCAGAATTCACCCCTCCACTTT. Translating it yields CASSYDRQNSPLHF.

CDR3 sequence: CASSPLTPGQGYEQYF. In nucleotides, the CDR3 is TGTGCCAGCAGTCCTCTCACACCGGGACAGGGCTACGAGCAGTACTTC. The gene calls are TRBV27 and TRBJ2-7; TRBD1 agrees at 9 bases. This CDR3 is built from 16 residues. Germline V gives CDR1 MNHEY, CDR2 SMNVEV (reference sequence). V gave up 5 bases and J gave up 3 bases; unmatched junction bases: 11.

To note about this clone: This is likely a read error, given that the CDR3 carries no conserved phenylalanine or tryptophan at its end. This rearrangement joins TRBV6-6 to TRBJ1-6; TRBD1 aligns across 9 bases. Trimming took 6 bases from V and 8 from J; bases not matched to a gene: 5. The CDR3 spans 14 residues. Germline V gene lookup returns CDR1 MNHNY and CDR2 SVGAGI (reference sequence). In DNA, the CDR3 is TGTGCCAGCAGCTGGACAGGGGACCATTCACCCCTCCACCTT. It translates to CASSWTGDHSPLHL.

The chain uses TRBV4-3 and TRBJ1-5; D not certain. V gave up 0 bases and J gave up 3 bases, with 3 bases separating them. CDR1 is LGHNA and CDR2 is YSLEER in the germline V gene. The CDR3 is 13 residues long. DNA of the CDR3: TGCGCCAGCAGCCAAGACTTCAATCAGCCCCAGCATTTT. This sequence encodes CASSQDFNQPQHF.

Here the CDR3 reads CAWTLGGPGETQYF. The CDR3, as DNA: TGTGCCTGGACCCTGGGGGGCCCTGGGGAGACCCAGTACTTC. The V call is TRBV30, the J call TRBJ2-5; D might be TRBD1 or TRBD2, each matching 6 bases. The V end was cut by 4 bases, the J end by 5 bases, with 17 bases between. The CDR3 contains 14 residues. CDR1 is GTSNPN, CDR2 SVGIG, per germline (reference sequence).

The chain carries TRBV19 and TRBJ2-7; D is uncertain. This CDR3 has 14 amino acids. Germline assignment: CDR1 LNHDA and CDR2 SQIVND (reference sequence). Trimming removed 6 bases from V and 1 base from J, with 13 bases in between. In DNA, the CDR3 is TGTGCCAGTAGGGTCGTCGACGGATCCTACGAGCAGTACTTC. It encodes CASRVVDGSYEQYF.

The CDR3 DNA reads as TGCGCCAGCAGACAGGACAGTTCTGGAAACACCATATATTTT. It yields the protein CASRQDSSGNTIYF. The chain links TRBV5-1 to TRBJ1-3, with D perhaps TRBD1 (6 bases). The germline gives CDR1 SGHRS, CDR2 YFSETQ. This CDR3 is 14 amino acids long. V lost 5 bases, J lost 1 base, and 10 bases lay in between. The full variable domain, completed using reference TRBV5-1 and TRBJ1-3, is KAGVTQTPRYLIKTRGQQVTLSCSPISGHRSVSWYQQTPGQGLQFLFEYFSETQRNKGNFPGRFSGRQFSNSRSEMNVSTLELGDSALYLCASRQDSSGNTIYFGEGSWLTVV.

The chain is built from TRBV7-2 and TRBJ2-3, with 8 bases identical to TRBD1. The CDR3 contains 15 residues. V lost 11 bases, J lost 1 base, and 11 bases stayed unmatched. The germline gives CDR1 SGHTA, CDR2 FQGNSA. CDR3 amino acids: CARPKVRGRTDTQYF. CDR3 nucleotide sequence: TGTGCCCGACCGAAGGTCAGGGGGCGCACAGATACGCAGTATTTT.

As to this clone: This sample also contains other DNA sequences that code for the same CDR3. The V and J genes are TRBV15 and TRBJ2-3; tentative D call: TRBD2 (5 bases). The CDR3 is 15 residues long. V was clipped by 0 bases and J by 4 bases, with 11 bases between them. The germline V gene encodes CDR1 LNHNV and CDR2 YYDKDF (reference sequence). CDR3 region: CATSRDRGPADTQYF. Here the CDR3 DNA reads TGTGCCACCAGCAGAGATCGGGGTCCCGCAGATACGCAGTATTTT.

V usage is TRBV5-1 and J usage is TRBJ1-1, with a tentative D call TRBD1 (5 bases). The germline V gene has CDR1 SGHRS and CDR2 YFSETQ. V was pared by 3 bases and J by 4 bases, with 13 bases between. The length of the CDR3 is 14 residues. CDR3 loop: CASSWDDLGTEAFF. The CDR3 coding sequence is TGCGCCAGCAGCTGGGACGATCTTGGCACTGAAGCTTTCTTT. Full variable domain (missing parts from reference TRBV5-1 and TRBJ1-1): KAGVTQTPRYLIKTRGQQVTLSCSPISGHRSVSWYQQTPGQGLQFLFEYFSETQRNKGNFPGRFSGRQFSNSRSEMNVSTLELGDSALYLCASSWDDLGTEAFFGQGTRLTVV.

Concerning this clone: Other DNA sequences of this sample code for an identical CDR3. The V call is TRBV6-1, the J call TRBJ1-5, with D hard to call. Germline values: CDR1 MNHNS, CDR2 SASEGT. Trimming took off 3 bases at V and 3 bases at J, with 6 bases between the two ends. CDR3 length: 13 residues. The CDR3 DNA is TGTGCCAGCAGTGAGCAGGTCAATCAGCCCCAGCATTTT. Translation: CASSEQVNQPQHF.

This clone was seen a single time. The rearrangement links TRBV6-1 to TRBJ2-4; a weak D match, TRBD1 (5 bases). Germline values: CDR1 MNHNS, CDR2 SASEGT. This CDR3 is 13 amino acids long. The germline V and J ends were trimmed by 4 bases and 11 bases, with 15 bases remaining between them. This CDR3 reads CASSVGSRAFQYF. The DNA for the CDR3 is TGTGCCAGCAGTGTGGGGTCCAGGGCGTTTCAGTACTTC.

The count of this clone is one. The gene calls are TRBV30 and TRBJ1-2; TRBD1 might be the D (5 bases). V lost 3 bases and J lost 6, with 17 bases in between. Germline CDR1 and CDR2: GTSNPN and SVGIG (reference sequence). This CDR3 comprises 14 residues. The CDR3 nucleotides read TGTGCCTGGAGAAAGCAGGGCCTCGGTAATGGCTACACCTTC. Encoded protein: CAWRKQGLGNGYTF.

This sequence joins TRBV28 and TRBJ2-7; 7 bases map to TRBD1. CDR1 is MDHEN, CDR2 SYDVKM, per germline. This CDR3 comprises 12 residues. Unmatched junction bases numbered 4, after V lost 6 bases and J lost 5 bases. The CDR3 sequence: CASRTGDNEQYF. Written as DNA, the CDR3 is TGTGCCAGCAGAACAGGGGACAACGAGCAGTACTTC. The whole variable domain, remainder taken from reference TRBV28 and TRBJ2-7, is DVKVTQSSRYLVKRTGEKVFLECVQDMDHENMFWYRQDPGLGLRLIYFSYDVKMKEKGDIPEGYSVSREKKERFSLILESASTNQTSMYLCASRTGDNEQYFGPGTRLTVT.

The chain carries TRBV5-1 and TRBJ2-1, with D possibly matching TRBD2 (6 bases). Germline CDR1 reads SGHRS; CDR2 reads YFSETQ. Trimming pared 0 bases from V and 2 bases from J, leaving 15 bases between. This CDR3 is built from 17 residues. This CDR3 reads CASSLALTGAAYNEQFF. The CDR3 coding sequence is TGCGCCAGCAGCTTGGCTTTGACGGGAGCGGCCTACAATGAGCAGTTCTTC.

This chain uses TRBV4-1 with TRBJ2-1; no clear D gene. This CDR3 is 15 amino acids long. In germline, CDR1 is MGHRA, CDR2 YSYEKL. Trimming stripped 7 bases from V and 5 bases from J, with 18 bases between. CDR3 nucleotides: TGCGCCAGCACAGTCAAGCCCTCGGCAGACAATGAGCAGTTCTTC. Its translation: CASTVKPSADNEQFF.

The V call is TRBV10-1, the J call TRBJ1-1; no definite D call. The CDR3 has 13 amino acids. Per the germline V gene, CDR1 is WNHNN and CDR2 is SYGVQD (reference sequence). With 11 bases removed from V and 3 bases from J, the gap between germline ends came to 16 bases. The CDR3 loop reads CASRLNLDTEAFF. Written as DNA, the CDR3 is TGCGCCTCCCGACTGAACTTGGACACTGAAGCTTTCTTT.